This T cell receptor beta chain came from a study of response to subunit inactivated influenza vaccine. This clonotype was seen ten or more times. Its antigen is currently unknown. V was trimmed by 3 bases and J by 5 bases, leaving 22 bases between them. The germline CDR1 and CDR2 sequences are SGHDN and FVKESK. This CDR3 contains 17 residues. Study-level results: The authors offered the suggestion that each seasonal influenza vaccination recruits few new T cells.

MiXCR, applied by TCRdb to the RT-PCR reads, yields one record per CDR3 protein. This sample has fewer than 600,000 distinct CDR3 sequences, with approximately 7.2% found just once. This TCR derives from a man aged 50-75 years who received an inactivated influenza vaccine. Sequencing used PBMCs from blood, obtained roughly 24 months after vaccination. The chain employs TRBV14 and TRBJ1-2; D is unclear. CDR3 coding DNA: TGTGCCAGCAGCCAGCCCTGGCAGAACCCCGCGATTTATGGCTACACCTTC. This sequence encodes CASSQPWQNPAIYGYTF.